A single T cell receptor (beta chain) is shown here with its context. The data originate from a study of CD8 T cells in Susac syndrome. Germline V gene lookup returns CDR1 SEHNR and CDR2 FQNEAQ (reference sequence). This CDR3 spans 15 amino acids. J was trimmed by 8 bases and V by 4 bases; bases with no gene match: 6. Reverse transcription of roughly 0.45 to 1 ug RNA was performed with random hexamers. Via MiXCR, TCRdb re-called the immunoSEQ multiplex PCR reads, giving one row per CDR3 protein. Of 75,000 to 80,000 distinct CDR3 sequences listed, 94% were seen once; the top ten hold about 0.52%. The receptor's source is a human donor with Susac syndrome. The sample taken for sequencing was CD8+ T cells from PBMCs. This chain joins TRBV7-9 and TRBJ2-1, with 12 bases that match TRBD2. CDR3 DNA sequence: TGTGCCAGCAGCTCCACTAGCGGGGGGTTGGATGAGCAGTTCTTC. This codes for CASSSTSGGLDEQFF.